This TCR beta chain comes out of a study of control samples from healthy donors and cancer patients (dated by TCRdb to about 2020). The CDR3 starts with the cysteine, ends with the phenylalanine, and has 15 residues. Kept here is only the CDR3 DNA, which spans 45 bases and is read in frame from base 1. CDR1 and CDR2 were assigned from the germline V gene (reference sequence) as SGHNT and YYREEE. V loses 0 bases, J loses 2 bases, and the germline ends lie 8 bases apart. Points on this clone: Its antigen is still unknown. Base-call qualities are not available, and no considerably larger clone is one nucleotide away.

The library was generated by the immunoSEQ multiplex PCR assay. The source is immuneACCESS, and TCRdb retained only in-frame sequences with V and J called. Part of the clones is not carried over; for the studies checked, unresolved V genes explain less than half of this, and the remainder is unexplained. This sample comprises approximately 170,000 clones, about 93% of them detected only once. In total, the top ten clones hold approximately 4% of the sample. The V gene is TRBV5-4 and the J gene is TRBJ2-2, with no reliable assignment of the D segment. The TCR originated in a woman in her fifties or sixties in good health. The sample consisted of blood. The CDR3: CASSLGISNTGELFF. The sequenced DNA: TGTGCCAGCAGCTTGGGGATCTCCAACACCGGGGAGCTGTTTTTT.